The rows below give T cell receptor beta chains drawn from one sample of a study of T-cell reconstitution after alpha-beta-depleted transplantation in children. Using its own MiXCR run on the PCR reads, TCRdb lists one record per CDR3 protein. The sample lists approximately 520,000 distinct CDR3 sequences, about 10% seen once, with 11% to 15% in the top ten. Sequencing was performed on PBMCs, mostly from graft donor cells, taken 180 days after TCRalphabeta/CD19-depleted stem cell transplant. The receptors come from a female patient aged 2 to 10 who had a stem cell transplant for aplastic anemia, so the T cells may come from the graft donor. The CDR3 runs from the conserved cysteine through the conserved F or W. A D gene is named only where the DNA matches it firmly. Clone size is stated in some rows and not others, as once, few, many or a class when expanded.

clone_size: NA; d_call: TRBD2; j_call: TRBJ2-5; v_call: TRBV25-1; cdr3_length: 19; cdr3_nt: TGTGCCAGCAGTGATTCACTCTACCCGAGCGGGGGAGGCACGAAGACCCAGTACTTC; cdr3_aa: CASSDSLYPSGGGTKTQYF
clone_size: few; d_call: NA; j_call: TRBJ1-5; v_call: TRBV12-3/TRBV12-4; cdr3_length: 13; cdr3_nt: TGTGCCAGCAGCCAAAGACGGGGTCAGCCCCAGCATTTT; cdr3_aa: CASSQRRGQPQHF
clone_size: many; d_call: TRBD2; j_call: TRBJ2-1; v_call: TRBV6-5; cdr3_length: 16; cdr3_nt: TGTGCCAGCAGTTACTCTCCTAGCGGGATTTACAATGAGCAGTTCTTC; cdr3_aa: CASSYSPSGIYNEQFF
clone_size: few; d_call: NA; j_call: TRBJ2-5; v_call: TRBV29-1; cdr3_length: 15; cdr3_nt: TGCAGCGTTGAATTGCCCGGGGCCCGCCGGGAGACCCAGTACTTC; cdr3_aa: CSVELPGARRETQYF
clone_size: few; d_call: TRBD2; j_call: TRBJ2-5; v_call: TRBV20-1; cdr3_length: 15; cdr3_nt: TGCAGTGCTGTGCCTTCTAGCGGCCCTCAAGAGACCCAGTACTTC; cdr3_aa: CSAVPSSGPQETQYF
clone_size: NA; d_call: NA; j_call: TRBJ2-7; v_call: TRBV20-1; cdr3_length: 14; cdr3_nt: TGCAGTGGGGCATTGGCTAGCGCGAACTACGAGCAGTACTTC; cdr3_aa: CSGALASANYEQYF
clone_size: many; d_call: NA; j_call: TRBJ1-5; v_call: TRBV7-8; cdr3_length: 13; cdr3_nt: TGTGCCAGCAGCTTAGTGCCCAATCAGCCCCAGCATTTT; cdr3_aa: CASSLVPNQPQHF
clone_size: few; d_call: TRBD1; j_call: TRBJ1-1; v_call: TRBV20-1; cdr3_length: 13; cdr3_nt: TGCAGTGCCAGTACAGGGGGCGTCTCTGAAGCTTTCTTT; cdr3_aa: CSASTGGVSEAFF
clone_size: NA; d_call: NA; j_call: TRBJ2-4; v_call: TRBV11-1; cdr3_length: 18; cdr3_nt: TGTGCCAGCAGCTTAGGGGGACCCGGGACAACAGCCACAAACATTCAGTACTTC; cdr3_aa: CASSLGGPGTTATNIQYF
clone_size: few; d_call: NA; j_call: TRBJ1-4; v_call: TRBV11-2; cdr3_length: 15; cdr3_nt: TGTGCCAGCAGCCCCCGTTTTCCTATAGGCGAAAAACTGTTTTTT; cdr3_aa: CASSPRFPIGEKLFF
clone_size: few; d_call: TRBD2; j_call: TRBJ2-3; v_call: TRBV10-3; cdr3_length: 15; cdr3_nt: TGTGCCATCAGAGCCGGGACTAGCGACACAGATACGCAGTATTTT; cdr3_aa: CAIRAGTSDTDTQYF
clone_size: NA; d_call: NA; j_call: TRBJ1-5; v_call: TRBV28; cdr3_length: 15; cdr3_nt: TGTGCCAGCAGTCCATCGGACGGGGATTATCAGCCCCAGCATTTT; cdr3_aa: CASSPSDGDYQPQHF
clone_size: NA; d_call: NA; j_call: TRBJ2-1; v_call: TRBV7-2; cdr3_length: 14; cdr3_nt: TGTGCCAGCAGCTTACGGGGTTTGCAAATTGAGCAGTTCTTC; cdr3_aa: CASSLRGLQIEQFF